This record concerns one TCR beta chain sequence. Libraries were prepared by immunoSEQ multiplex PCR; TCRdb keeps only in-frame clonotypes and omits some of them. The data contain 100,000 to 150,000 clones, roughly 88% of them singletons. The data originate from a study of blood T cell repertoires in COVID-19. The CDR3 is made up of 14 amino acids. V shed 4 bases and J 3 bases; nucleotides not matched to a gene: 3. Germline CDR1 and CDR2: KGHSH and LQKENI. The chain has TRBV18 and TRBJ2-4, with 7 bases identical to TRBD1. The sequencing input was peripheral blood. This TCR derives from an elderly woman with acute or convalescent COVID-19. The CDR3 reads CASSRDSRKNIQYF. Written as DNA, the CDR3 is TGTGCCAGCTCACGGGACAGCCGCAAAAACATTCAGTACTTC. The complete variable domain, with remaining parts taken from reference TRBV18 and TRBJ2-4, reads NAGVMQNPRHLVRRRGQEARLRCSPMKGHSHVYWYRQLPEEGLKFMVYLQKENIIDESGMPKERFSAEFPKEGPSILRIQQVVRGDSAAYFCASSRDSRKNIQYFGAGTRLSVL.